These 22 T cell receptor beta chains share one sample of origin, sequenced in a study of T cell responses to AZD1222 COVID-19 vaccine. Assay: immunoSEQ multiplex PCR; the TCRdb copy retains only in-frame clones and omits some. The table includes approximately 190,000 clones, roughly 88% detected once. Source: peripheral blood, taken on day 0 of AZD1222 vaccination. The receptors derive from an adult in good health.

The J gene is TRBJ1-1, the V gene TRBV18; D is possibly TRBD1 (6 bases). The CDR3 is made up of 15 amino acids. Germline V gives CDR1 KGHSH, CDR2 LQKENI. The ends were cut back, 3 bases at V and 6 bases at J, with 17 bases in the middle. CDR3 in DNA: TGTGCCAGCTCACCCCCCGCCGGGGGCGGGCCTGAAGCTTTCTTT. Residues: CASSPPAGGGPEAFF.

The chain links TRBV14 to TRBJ2-1, with D maybe TRBD2 (5 bases). The CDR3 extends over 13 amino acids. From germline, CDR1 is SGHDN and CDR2 FVKESK. The ends were cut back, 0 bases at V and 12 bases at J, with 12 bases in the middle. CDR3 region: CASSQDSRTRQFF. The CDR3 DNA reads TGTGCCAGCAGCCAAGATAGTCGGACTCGGCAGTTCTTC.

The gene calls are TRBV25-1 and TRBJ1-2, with D possibly matching TRBD1 (5 bases). V was cut by 2 bases and J by 8 bases, with 12 bases left in between. Germline V CDR1 and CDR2: MGHDK, SYGVNS. The CDR3 extends over 13 amino acids. CDR3 residues: CASSEGGGGGYTF. Written as DNA, the CDR3 is TGTGCCAGCAGTGAAGGGGGAGGAGGGGGCTACACCTTC.

The chain carries TRBV27 and TRBJ2-5; weak D call: TRBD2 (6 bases). The germline V gene has CDR1 MNHEY and CDR2 SMNVEV (reference sequence). The CDR3 is 16 residues long. Trimming took off 0 bases at V and 2 bases at J, with 13 bases between the two ends. The CDR3 loop reads CASSLSPGSEQETQYF. The CDR3 DNA reads as TGTGCCAGCAGTTTATCTCCCGGGAGCGAACAAGAGACCCAGTACTTC.

The genes are TRBV7-3 and TRBJ2-5; unclear D gene. Trimming cost V 4 bases and J 5 bases, with 17 bases left between them. Germline V gives CDR1 SGHTA, CDR2 FQGTGA. The CDR3 sequence is 15 residues long. The CDR3: CASSSQASYRETQYF. CDR3 nucleotides: TGTGCCAGCAGCTCCCAGGCCAGTTATAGGGAGACCCAGTACTTC.

The J gene is TRBJ1-1, the V gene TRBV5-6, with TRBD1 as a possible D gene (6 bases). The V end was cut by 4 bases, the J end by 0 bases, with 13 bases between. Germline V gene sequence: CDR1 SGHDT, CDR2 YYEEEE. This CDR3 has 15 amino acids. The CDR3 protein is CASSESGQLNTEAFF. CDR3 nucleotides: TGTGCCAGCAGCGAGTCCGGACAGTTGAACACTGAAGCTTTCTTT.

This clone was found a few times. V gene TRBV5-5 combines with J gene TRBJ2-1, with D possibly TRBD1 on 6 matching bases. V gave up 3 bases and J gave up 4 bases, with 8 bases separating them. CDR3 length equals 13 residues. Germline-derived CDR1 and CDR2 are SGHKS and YYEKEE (reference sequence). The DNA of the CDR3 is TGTGCCAGCAGCTCCGGACAGTACAATGAGCAGTTCTTC. Translating it yields CASSSGQYNEQFF. The full variable domain, with the rest looked up from reference TRBV5-5 and TRBJ2-1, is DAGVTQSPTHLIKTRGQQVTLRCSPISGHKSVSWYQQVLGQGPQFIFQYYEKEERGRGNFPDRFSARQFPNYSSELNVNALLLGDSALYLCASSSGQYNEQFFGPGTRLTVL.

This sequence joins TRBV4-1 and TRBJ2-7; 8 bases line up with TRBD1. CDR3 length equals 13 residues. Germline CDR1 is MGHRA and CDR2 is YSYEKL. J lost 3 bases, V lost 4 bases, and 2 bases had no gene match. Here the CDR3 DNA reads TGCGCCAGCAGCCGGGGGACAGGCTACGAGCAGTACTTC. It translates to CASSRGTGYEQYF.

V usage is TRBV7-8 and J usage is TRBJ1-1; 7 bases are a match to TRBD1. V shed 1 base and J 5 bases; nucleotides not matched to a gene: 1. The germline V gene has CDR1 SGHVS and CDR2 FQNEAQ. This CDR3 spans 13 amino acids. CDR3 protein: CASSLVTGTEAFF. In DNA form, the CDR3 reads TGTGCCAGCAGCTTAGTGACAGGGACTGAAGCTTTCTTT.

This chain uses TRBV27 with TRBJ2-3; 7 bases fit TRBD2. The CDR3 is 15 residues long. Germline V lookup: CDR1 MNHEY, CDR2 SMNVEV (reference sequence). V shed 4 bases and J 1 base; nucleotides not matched to a gene: 5. CDR3 sequence: CASSSRLAGTDTQYF. CDR3 coding DNA: TGTGCCAGCAGTTCCCGGCTAGCGGGCACAGATACGCAGTATTTT.

This sequence joins TRBV7-6 and TRBJ2-5; possible D gene TRBD2, 7 bases. Germline V gene sequence: CDR1 SGHVS, CDR2 FNYEAQ. Trimming pared 1 base from V and 0 bases from J, leaving 9 bases between. The CDR3 runs to 15 residues. The CDR3 DNA is TGTGCCAGCAGCTTAGTCGGGGGGCACCAAGAGACCCAGTACTTC. Translation gives CASSLVGGHQETQYF.

This chain's CDR3 is CASQSIGLAGSGSYEQYF. The CDR3 coding sequence is TGTGCCAGCCAGAGTATAGGACTAGCGGGATCGGGCTCCTACGAGCAGTACTTC. V gene TRBV28 combines with J gene TRBJ2-7, with 12 bases matching TRBD2. Germline loops: CDR1 MDHEN, CDR2 SYDVKM. The CDR3 contains 18 residues. V was pared by 8 bases and J by 0 bases, with 14 bases of the junction left unmatched.

This chain joins TRBV6-5 and TRBJ2-7, with 8 bases lining up with TRBD1. Germline assignment: CDR1 MNHEY and CDR2 SVGAGI. This CDR3 is 13 amino acids long. Germline trimming cut 6 bases from V and 4 bases from J; bases unmatched to any gene: 5. CDR3 sequence (DNA): TGTGCCAGCAGCCACGGACAGGGTTACGAGCAGTACTTC. Its translation: CASSHGQGYEQYF.

This clone was detected only a few times. The chain combines TRBV6-5 with TRBJ2-2; D may correspond to TRBD1 or TRBD2 (5 bases each). This CDR3 region has 15 residues. The V and J ends lost 6 bases and 7 bases respectively, with 18 bases between them. The germline V gene has CDR1 MNHEY and CDR2 SVGAGI. The CDR3 protein is CASSPDRGAGGELFF. The CDR3 DNA follows: TGTGCCAGCAGCCCCGATCGAGGGGCGGGCGGGGAGCTGTTTTTT.

The chain recombines TRBV15 with TRBJ2-5; perhaps TRBD2 as D (7 bases). The germline V gene has CDR1 LNHNV and CDR2 YYDKDF (reference sequence). V lost 5 bases and J 5 bases, leaving 15 bases between the germline ends. CDR3 size: 14 residues. This chain's CDR3 is CATSSGGEGETQYF. In DNA form, the CDR3 reads TGTGCCACCAGCTCGGGGGGCGAAGGGGAGACCCAGTACTTC.

This clone was counted only a few times. The chain uses TRBV7-6 and TRBJ1-5; no reliable D call. The V and J ends lost 5 bases and 2 bases respectively, with 16 bases between them. The CDR3 is made up of 16 amino acids. Germline assignment: CDR1 SGHVS and CDR2 FNYEAQ. The CDR3 DNA reads as TGTGCCAGCAGCCGGCGTGCTGAGGACGGCAATCAGCCCCAGCATTTT. Translated: CASSRRAEDGNQPQHF.

The chain carries TRBV7-9 and TRBJ2-1; a possible D gene is TRBD2 (6 bases). The CDR3 covers 16 residues. Germline assignment: CDR1 SEHNR and CDR2 FQNEAQ (reference sequence). Trimming cost V 7 bases and J 5 bases, with 21 bases left between them. The DNA of the CDR3 is TGTGCCAGCACCTCAAGGGGAGGCGGGGACGACAATGAGCAGTTCTTC. Translated: CASTSRGGGDDNEQFF.

In DNA, the CDR3 is TGTGCCAGCACCCAGCGGGGGGGCTTCTTTGAGCAGTTCTTC. Protein: CASTQRGGFFEQFF. The J gene is TRBJ2-1, the V gene TRBV27; 10 nucleotides agree with TRBD2. The CDR3 length is 14 residues. J lost 9 bases, V lost 7 bases, and 9 bases had no gene match. Germline V lookup: CDR1 MNHEY, CDR2 SMNVEV (reference sequence).

This clone appeared a few times. The chain couples TRBV3-1 (or the pseudogene TRBV3-2) to TRBJ1-2; D gene uncertain. The CDR3 has 12 amino acids. CDR1 and CDR2 (germline): LGHDT, YNNKEL (reference sequence). V lost 1 base and J 2 bases, leaving 2 bases between the germline ends. This chain's CDR3 is CASSQVNYGYTF. The CDR3 DNA is TGTGCCAGCAGCCAAGTGAACTATGGCTACACCTTC.

This sequence joins TRBV7-2 and TRBJ1-1; D gene ambiguous. Trimming removed 1 base at V and 5 bases at J, with 8 bases between. The CDR3 is 13 residues long. CDR1 and CDR2 from the germline V gene are SGHTA and FQGNSA. DNA of the CDR3: TGTGCCAGCAGCTTAGAAAGGGAAACTGAAGCTTTCTTT. It translates to CASSLERETEAFF. Full variable domain (remainder filled in from reference TRBV7-2 and TRBJ1-1): GAGVSQSPSNKVTEKGKDVELRCDPISGHTALYWYRQSLGQGLEFLIYFQGNSAPDKSGLPSDRFSAERTGGSVSTLTIQRTQQEDSAVYLCASSLERETEAFFGQGTRLTVV.

This clone was seen at least ten times. The chain links TRBV4-1 to TRBJ2-7; TRBD1 matches at 10 bases. This CDR3 is 14 amino acids long. V lost 3 bases, J lost 4 bases, and 3 bases stayed unmatched. Germline values: CDR1 MGHRA, CDR2 YSYEKL. CDR3 residues: CASSQLGQGYEQYF. The CDR3 region has the DNA TGCGCCAGCAGCCAGTTGGGACAGGGGTACGAGCAGTACTTC.

This chain links TRBV7-2 with TRBJ1-5, with 8 bases fitting TRBD1. CDR1 SGHTA and CDR2 FQGNSA come from the germline V gene. The J segment lost 4 bases and the V segment lost 3 bases, leaving 5 bases of the junction unmatched. CDR3 length: 15 residues. CDR3 loop: CASSFDRGRNQPQHF. The CDR3 nucleotides read TGTGCCAGCAGCTTCGACAGGGGAAGGAATCAGCCCCAGCATTTT.